Shown below are 15 T cell receptor beta chains from a single sample sequenced in a study of shared clonotypes between healthy human individuals. Method: immunoSEQ multiplex PCR; TCRdb's copy keeps in-frame clones and lacks some. The sample holds about 680,000 clones, approximately 79% seen once. The sequencing sample was made of memory CD4+ T cells sorted from blood. Specified subset: CD45RA-negative fraction. The receptors stem from a woman aged 25-40 years in good health.

DNA for the CDR3: TGTGCCAGCAGTGAGCGTACTAGCGGTTTTTATAATGAGCAGTTCTTC. Its translation is CASSERTSGFYNEQFF. This chain links TRBV6-4 with TRBJ2-1; the match to TRBD2 covers 8 bases. Trimming took 3 bases from V and 7 from J; bases not matched to a gene: 11. The CDR3 is 16 amino acids. Germline V lookup: CDR1 MRHNA, CDR2 SNTAGT.

This chain uses TRBV28 with TRBJ2-1; unclear D gene. V was trimmed by 8 bases and J by 0 bases, leaving 11 bases between them. CDR3 length equals 14 residues. From germline, CDR1 is MDHEN and CDR2 SYDVKM. CDR3 DNA: TGTGCCAGCTTTAAATGGGGCTCCTACAATGAGCAGTTCTTC. Translated, it gives CASFKWGSYNEQFF.

The CDR3 coding sequence is TGTGCCAGCAGTTTAGTGCCAGGGGAATACTACGAGCAGTACTTC. Its translation: CASSLVPGEYYEQYF. The V call is TRBV28, the J call TRBJ2-7; possible D gene TRBD1, 6 bases. Per germline, CDR1 MDHEN and CDR2 SYDVKM. V shed 2 bases and J shed 3 bases, with 14 bases lying between them. The CDR3 runs 15 residues.

This chain connects TRBV11-2 to TRBJ2-4; D is possibly TRBD1 (6 bases). V shed 5 bases and J shed 7 bases, with 9 bases lying between them. Germline V gene sequence: CDR1 SGHAT, CDR2 FQNNGV. The CDR3 covers 12 residues. The CDR3 is CASSRTDNIQYF. CDR3 in DNA: TGTGCCAGCAGCCGGACAGATAACATTCAGTACTTC.

The chain has TRBV7-9 and TRBJ2-1, with TRBD1 as a possible D gene (6 bases). The V and J ends lost 10 bases and 3 bases respectively, with 13 bases between them. This CDR3 is built from 13 residues. The germline gives CDR1 SEHNR, CDR2 FQNEAQ (reference sequence). The CDR3 loop reads CATAGTYYNEQFF. The CDR3 nucleotides are TGTGCCACTGCCGGGACATACTACAATGAGCAGTTCTTC. Complete variable domain (other parts from reference TRBV7-9 and TRBJ2-1): DTGVSQNPRHKITKRGQNVTFRCDPISEHNRLYWYRQTLGQGPEFLTYFQNEAQLEKSRLLSDRFSAERPKGSFSTLEIQRTEQGDSAMYLCATAGTYYNEQFFGPGTRLTVL.

The V gene is TRBV21-1, the J gene TRBJ2-3. TRBV21-1 constitutes a pseudogene. This CDR3 contains 13 residues. CDR3 coding DNA: TGTGCCAGCAGCAAAAGACGAACAGATACGCAGTATTTT. Protein: CASSKRRTDTQYF.

The chain carries TRBV6-1 and TRBJ2-6; TRBD1 matches at 8 bases. The CDR3 length is 19 residues. CDR1 and CDR2 from the germline V gene are MNHNS and SASEGT. The V gene end was trimmed by 4 bases and the J gene end by 0 bases; junction bases not matched to a gene: 11. The CDR3, as DNA: TGTGCCAGCAGTGTATACTGGACAGGGTTCACCTCTGGGGCCAACGTCCTGACTTTC. This gives the protein CASSVYWTGFTSGANVLTF.

J is TRBJ2-1 and V is TRBV6-4; 12 positions agree with TRBD1. V shed 6 bases, J shed 10 bases, and the junction held 16 bases outside the gene matches. CDR3 size: 17 residues. Germline CDR1 and CDR2: MRHNA and SNTAGT. The CDR3 nucleotides are TGTGCCAGCAGCGAACTAGACCGGGACAGGGGGCGATTCGAGCAGTTCTTC. This encodes CASSELDRDRGRFEQFF.

V is TRBV28 and J is TRBJ1-1; perhaps TRBD1 as D (5 bases). V dropped 1 base and J dropped 6 bases, with 12 bases sitting between them. Germline CDR1 is MDHEN and CDR2 is SYDVKM. There are 14 residues in the CDR3. CDR3 nucleotides: TGTGCCAGCAGTTTATCTCATCAGGGAGCTGAAGCTTTCTTT. Its protein product is CASSLSHQGAEAFF. The full variable domain, its missing parts supplied by reference TRBV28 and TRBJ1-1, is DVKVTQSSRYLVKRTGEKVFLECVQDMDHENMFWYRQDPGLGLRLIYFSYDVKMKEKGDIPEGYSVSREKKERFSLILESASTNQTSMYLCASSLSHQGAEAFFGQGTRLTVV.

Here the CDR3 DNA reads TGCGCCAGCAGCCCTCTGGGACAGGGGTCAACCGGGGAGCTGTTTTTT. It is translated as CASSPLGQGSTGELFF. V and J are TRBV5-1 and TRBJ2-2; 10 bases map to TRBD1. CDR1 is SGHRS and CDR2 is YFSETQ in the germline V gene. This CDR3 is built from 16 residues. V dropped 4 bases and J dropped 5; count of bases not matched to a gene: 8.

This clone has only a few counts. V and J are TRBV7-8 and TRBJ2-1, with TRBD1 matching 9 bases. Germline V gene sequence: CDR1 SGHVS, CDR2 FQNEAQ. Unmatched junction bases numbered 7, after V lost 4 bases and J lost 3 bases. The CDR3 extends over 16 amino acids. The CDR3 bases are TGTGCCAGCAGCTCTGCGAGGACAGGGGTCTACAATGAGCAGTTCTTC. Translating it yields CASSSARTGVYNEQFF.

At least ten counts were recorded for this clone. CDR3 nucleotide sequence: TGTGCCAGTAGCCCGGGACAGGGGGGAGAAGGTCAGCCCCAGCATTTT. Its protein is CASSPGQGGEGQPQHF. The chain has TRBV19 and TRBJ1-5; 11 nucleotides agree with TRBD1. Per the germline V gene, CDR1 is LNHDA and CDR2 is SQIVND (reference sequence). CDR3 length: 16 residues. Trimming removed 6 bases from V and 6 bases from J; junction bases left unmatched: 10.

As DNA, the CDR3 is TGTGCCAGCAAACGGGGCATCGCGAACACCGGGGAGCTGTTTTTT. Residues: CASKRGIANTGELFF. This chain joins TRBV28 and TRBJ2-2, with D perhaps TRBD1 or TRBD2 (5 bases each). V was clipped by 7 bases and J by 0 bases, with 12 bases between them. This CDR3 has 15 residues. Germline assignment: CDR1 MDHEN and CDR2 SYDVKM. Using reference TRBV28 and TRBJ2-2 for the parts outside the CDR3, the full variable domain is DVKVTQSSRYLVKRTGEKVFLECVQDMDHENMFWYRQDPGLGLRLIYFSYDVKMKEKGDIPEGYSVSREKKERFSLILESASTNQTSMYLCASKRGIANTGELFFGEGSRLTVL.

This clone came up once. This chain uses TRBV19 with TRBJ2-6; TRBD2 might be the D (6 bases). Germline CDR1 is LNHDA and CDR2 is SQIVND (reference sequence). The V end was cut by 9 bases, the J end by 2 bases, with 14 bases between. CDR3 length equals 15 residues. Here the CDR3 DNA reads TGTGCCAGCCGCGGGACGGAGGCTGGGGCCAACGTCCTGACTTTC. Encoded protein: CASRGTEAGANVLTF.

The chain carries TRBV25-1 and TRBJ2-3, with a possible D match to TRBD2 (5 bases). The V end lost 1 base, the J end lost 4 bases, and 15 bases lay between the germline ends. Looked up from germline, CDR1 is MGHDK and CDR2 is SYGVNS. This CDR3 comprises 16 residues. The CDR3 protein is CASSESGEGSADTQYF. CDR3 bases: TGTGCCAGCAGTGAATCGGGCGAGGGTTCAGCAGATACGCAGTATTTT.